This T cell receptor (beta chain) emerged from a study of cytomegalovirus exposure and HLA in healthy donors. Unmatched junction bases numbered 4, after V lost 5 bases and J lost 5 bases. The CDR3 has 13 amino acids. Per germline, CDR1 LNHDA and CDR2 SQIVND (reference sequence). PCR primers comprised 60 Vbeta and 13 Jbeta primers. Only in-frame clones appear in the TCRdb table, and some are missing; sequencing was by immunoSEQ multiplex PCR. The table shows about 150,000 clones, with about 88% occurring only once. Sequenced material: PBMCs. This receptor was identified in a woman between 18 and 29 years old in good health and CMV-seronegative. The chain is built from TRBV19 and TRBJ1-1; 8 bases are a match to TRBD1. The CDR3 bases are TGTGCCAGTAGTCAGGGGGCAAGAACTGAAGCTTTCTTT. This gives the protein CASSQGARTEAFF.